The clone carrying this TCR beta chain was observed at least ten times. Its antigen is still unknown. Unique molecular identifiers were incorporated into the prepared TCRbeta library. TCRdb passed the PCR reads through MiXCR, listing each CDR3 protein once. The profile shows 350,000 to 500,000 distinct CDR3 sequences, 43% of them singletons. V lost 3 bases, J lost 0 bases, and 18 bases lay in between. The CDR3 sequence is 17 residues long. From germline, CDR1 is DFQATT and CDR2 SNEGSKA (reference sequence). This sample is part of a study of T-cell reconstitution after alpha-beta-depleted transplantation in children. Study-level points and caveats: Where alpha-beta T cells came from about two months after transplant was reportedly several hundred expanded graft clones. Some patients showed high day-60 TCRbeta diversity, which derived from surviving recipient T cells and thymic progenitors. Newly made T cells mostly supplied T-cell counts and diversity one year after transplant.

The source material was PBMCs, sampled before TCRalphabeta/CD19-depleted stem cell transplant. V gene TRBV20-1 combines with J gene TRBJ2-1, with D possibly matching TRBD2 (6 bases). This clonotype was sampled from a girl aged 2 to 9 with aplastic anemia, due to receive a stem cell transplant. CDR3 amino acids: CSARGGGFTSSYNEQFF. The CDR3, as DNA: TGCAGTGCTAGGGGGGGAGGTTTTACCAGCTCCTACAATGAGCAGTTCTTC.